In its sample, the clone carrying this T cell receptor beta chain was seen a few times. The data originate from a study of response to subunit inactivated influenza vaccine. TCRdb re-called the RT-PCR reads through MiXCR, storing one row per CDR3 protein. The data contain around 600,000 distinct CDR3 sequences, about 11% of them singletons. These data also formed part of another study, on T cells expressing NK-cell markers. That source adds: Scientists made TCR beta cDNA using 5'RACE template switching with UMIs. Sorted CD3+CD56+NKG2C+, CD3+CD56+NKG2C- and CD3+CD56-NKG2C+ T cells supplied TCR beta repertoires. Sequenced donors, eight in total, included seven who were HCMV-seropositive and one who was seronegative. In four donors, these clonotypes also led the CD3+CD56-NKG2C+ fraction.

The clonotype comes from a man aged 50-59 years who received an inactivated influenza vaccine. Sequenced material: PBMCs from blood, taken on the day of vaccination.

The DNA for the CDR3 is TGTGCCAGCACCCTGGGGGGGGGAGAGACCCAGTACTTC. This sequence encodes CASTLGGGETQYF. This chain links TRBV12-3 or TRBV12-4 with TRBJ2-5; 7 nucleotides line up with TRBD2. This CDR3 contains 13 residues. Unmatched junction bases numbered 6, after V lost 7 bases and J lost 4 bases.